One sample yielded the 12 T cell receptor beta chains listed below, sequenced in a study of T cells in Graves' hyperthyroidism and ophthalmopathy. The source material, RNA transcripts, was used to amplify TCR beta CDR3 regions. First-round RT-PCR targeting the TCR CDR3 was performed with the HTBI primer set. MiXCR, run by TCRdb on the multiplex PCR reads, gives a single entry per CDR3 protein. The profile shows around 400,000 distinct CDR3 sequences, 15% to 19% of them singletons. Sequenced input: blood. The receptors originated from a woman between 18 and 30 years old with Graves' hyperthyroidism that later progressed to Graves' ophthalmopathy.

This clonotype was seen a handful of times. J is TRBJ2-7 and V is TRBV9; 9 bases fit TRBD1. This CDR3 contains 15 residues. Germline CDR1 reads SGDLS; CDR2 reads YYNGEE. Trimming removed 3 bases from V and 5 bases from J; junction bases left unmatched: 9. The CDR3 is CASSGPTGGRDEQYF. In DNA, the CDR3 is TGTGCCAGCAGCGGCCCGACAGGGGGTCGGGACGAGCAGTACTTC.

This clonotype was seen once. A much larger clone is a single base away; this may be a read error. The chain recombines TRBV7-2 with TRBJ2-1; D is ambiguous. The DNA end is a closer match to TRBJ2-7, so the J assignment may be wrong. The germline V gene encodes CDR1 SGHTA and CDR2 FQGNSA. The CDR3 covers 11 residues. The CDR3 nucleotides read TGTGCCACGAACTCGGGCAATGAGCAGTACTTC. Residues: CATNSGNEQYF.

In this sample, this clonotype turned up a few times. The V call is TRBV7-8, the J call TRBJ2-2; 9 positions agree with TRBD2. The CDR3 is 16 amino acids. V shed 4 bases, J shed 2 bases, and the junction held 5 bases outside the gene matches. Per the germline V gene, CDR1 is SGHVS and CDR2 is FQNEAQ. The CDR3 spells CASSSHSGGNTGELFF. CDR3 sequence (DNA): TGTGCCAGCAGCTCCCATAGCGGGGGAAACACCGGGGAGCTGTTTTTT.

Notes on this clonotype: A much larger clone is a single base away; this may be a read error. V gene TRBV7-2 combines with J gene TRBJ2-1, with D hard to call. The length of the CDR3 is 11 residues. Germline V CDR1 and CDR2: SGHTA, FQGNSA. CDR3 amino acids: CASSSFNEQFF. For the CDR3, the DNA is TGTGCCAGCAGCTCCTTCAATGAGCAGTTCTTC.

This clonotype was detected ten times or more. The chain links TRBV28 to TRBJ2-7; D unclear. V was clipped by 8 bases and J by 6 bases, with 11 bases between them. The CDR3 runs to 11 residues. CDR1 is MDHEN, CDR2 SYDVKM, per germline. The CDR3 sequence: CASQWEREQYF. The CDR3 region has the DNA TGTGCCAGCCAATGGGAACGCGAGCAGTACTTC.

CDR3 protein: CATISPGGEQYF. CDR3 bases: TGTGCCACCATTAGCCCGGGGGGTGAGCAGTACTTC. The J gene is TRBJ2-7, the V gene TRBV24-1; 7 bases are shared with TRBD2. V lost 8 bases, J lost 7 bases, and 7 bases stayed unmatched. CDR3 length: 12 amino acids. In germline, CDR1 is KGHDR, CDR2 SFDVKD.

The V gene is TRBV9, the J gene TRBJ1-3, with TRBD1 identical over 10 bases. Per germline, CDR1 SGDLS and CDR2 YYNGEE. The V segment lost 2 bases and the J segment 1 base; nucleotides outside the gene matches: 3. This CDR3 spans 16 amino acids. The CDR3 region is CASSVTGGWSGNTIYF. The CDR3 nucleotides are TGTGCCAGCAGCGTGACAGGGGGCTGGTCTGGAAACACCATATATTTT.

This clonotype was found a few times. It may be a read error: a sequence one base away is much more abundant. The V and J genes are TRBV12-3 or TRBV12-4 and TRBJ1-2; 10 bases agree with TRBD1. V lost 8 bases, J lost 3 bases, and 9 bases stayed unmatched. This CDR3 is 15 amino acids long. The CDR3 DNA reads TGTGCCAGCGGCCCGTGGACAGGGGGAGACTATGGCTACACCTTC. Translating gives CASGPWTGGDYGYTF.

Remarks on this clonotype: This clone may be a read error of a much larger clone one base away. The V gene is TRBV7-6, the J gene TRBJ2-5; the D gene is possibly TRBD1 (5 bases). CDR1 is SGHVS, CDR2 FNYEAQ, per germline. This CDR3 spans 15 amino acids. The CDR3 DNA reads as TGTGCCAGCAGCTCCGGAACAGGTGCATCAGAGACCCAGTGCTTC. Translation: CASSSGTGASETQCF.

There are many counts of this clonotype. In DNA form, the CDR3 reads TGCAGTGCTAGGGCTGGCCGGGGCAATCAGCCCCAGCATTTT. This codes for CSARAGRGNQPQHF. The genes are TRBV20-1 and TRBJ1-5; D gene ambiguous. Per germline, CDR1 DFQATT and CDR2 SNEGSKA (reference sequence). This CDR3 has 14 amino acids. V lost 3 bases and J lost 2, with 11 bases in between.

This chain links TRBV7-9 with TRBJ2-3; D is unresolved. V lost 5 bases and J 0 bases, leaving 15 bases between the germline ends. The V gene's germline CDR1 is SEHNR and CDR2 FQNEAQ (reference sequence). The CDR3 spans 16 residues. The chain's CDR3 is CASSRALTASTDTQYF. The CDR3 nucleotides read TGTGCCAGCAGCCGGGCGCTAACCGCTAGCACAGATACGCAGTATTTT.

The table lists this clonotype with many counts. The chain employs TRBV5-1 and TRBJ1-1; 7 nucleotides align to TRBD1. With 4 bases clipped from V and 1 base from J, the junction kept 4 bases outside the gene matches. The CDR3 consists of 14 residues. From germline, CDR1 is SGHRS and CDR2 YFSETQ. CDR3 residues: CASSEDRWNTEAFF. As DNA, the CDR3 is TGCGCCAGCAGCGAGGACAGGTGGAACACTGAAGCTTTCTTT.